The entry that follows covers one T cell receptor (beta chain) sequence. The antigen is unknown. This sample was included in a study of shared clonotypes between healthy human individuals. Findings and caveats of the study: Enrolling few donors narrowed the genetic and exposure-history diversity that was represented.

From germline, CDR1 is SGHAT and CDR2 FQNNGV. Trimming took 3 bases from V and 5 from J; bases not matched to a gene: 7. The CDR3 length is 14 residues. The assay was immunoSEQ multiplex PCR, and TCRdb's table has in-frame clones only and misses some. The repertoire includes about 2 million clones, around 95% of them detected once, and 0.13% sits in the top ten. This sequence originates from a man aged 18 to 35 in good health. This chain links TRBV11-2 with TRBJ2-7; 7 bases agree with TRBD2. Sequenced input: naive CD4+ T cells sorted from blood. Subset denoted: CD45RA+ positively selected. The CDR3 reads CASSLGEGSHEQYF. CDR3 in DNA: TGTGCCAGCAGCTTGGGGGAGGGGTCCCACGAGCAGTACTTC.